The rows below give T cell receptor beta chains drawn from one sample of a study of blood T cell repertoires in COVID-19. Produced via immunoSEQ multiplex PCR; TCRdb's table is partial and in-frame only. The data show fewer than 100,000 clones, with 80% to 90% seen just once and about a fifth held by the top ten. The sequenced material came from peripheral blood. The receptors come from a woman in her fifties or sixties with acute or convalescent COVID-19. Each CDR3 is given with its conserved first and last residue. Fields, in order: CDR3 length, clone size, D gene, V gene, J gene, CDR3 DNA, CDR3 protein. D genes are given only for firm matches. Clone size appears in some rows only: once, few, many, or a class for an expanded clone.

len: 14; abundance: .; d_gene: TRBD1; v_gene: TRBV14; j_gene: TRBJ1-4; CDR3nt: TGTGCCAGCAGCCTCCGGACAGGTTATGAAAAACTGTTTTTT; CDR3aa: CASSLRTGYEKLFF
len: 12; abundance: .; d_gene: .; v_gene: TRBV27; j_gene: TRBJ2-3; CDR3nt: TGTGCCAGCAGTTTATACGGTGATACGCAGTATTTT; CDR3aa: CASSLYGDTQYF
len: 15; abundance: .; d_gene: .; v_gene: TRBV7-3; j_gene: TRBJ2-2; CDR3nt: TGTGCCAGCAGCTTAATGGGGGGAATCACCGGGGAGCTGTTTTTT; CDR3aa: CASSLMGGITGELFF
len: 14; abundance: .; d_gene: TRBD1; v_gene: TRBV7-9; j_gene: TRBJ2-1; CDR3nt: TGTGCCAGCAGCCCGGACAGGGGGTTTATTGAGCAGTTCTTC; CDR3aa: CASSPDRGFIEQFF
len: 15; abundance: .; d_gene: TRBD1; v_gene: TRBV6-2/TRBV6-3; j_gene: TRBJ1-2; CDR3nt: TGTGCCAGCAGTTCACGGACAGGGCACACCTATGGCTACACCTTC; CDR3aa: CASSSRTGHTYGYTF
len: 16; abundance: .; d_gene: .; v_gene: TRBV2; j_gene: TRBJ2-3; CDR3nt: TGTGCCAGCGCAAGACCGGGACGGAGGGGCACAGATACGCAGTATTTT; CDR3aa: CASARPGRRGTDTQYF
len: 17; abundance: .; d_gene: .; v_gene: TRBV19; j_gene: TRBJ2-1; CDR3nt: TGTGCCAGTAGCAAAAGGGCCCTGGACAACTACTACAATGAGCGGTTCTTC; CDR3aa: CASSKRALDNYYNERFF
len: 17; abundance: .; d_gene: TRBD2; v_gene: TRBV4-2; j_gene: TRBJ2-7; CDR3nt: TGTGCCAGCAGCCAAACTCGGGGGGGAAAAGGCTCCTACGAGCAGTACTTC; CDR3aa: CASSQTRGGKGSYEQYF
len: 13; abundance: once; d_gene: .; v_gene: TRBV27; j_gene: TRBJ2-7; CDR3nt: TGTGCCAGCAGTTTATCTGGGGGGTACGAGCAGTACTTC; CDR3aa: CASSLSGGYEQYF
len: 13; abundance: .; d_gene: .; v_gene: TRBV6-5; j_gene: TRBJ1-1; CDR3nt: TGTGCCAGCAGTTACCCCGGGACTTCTGAAGCTTTCTTT; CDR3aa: CASSYPGTSEAFF
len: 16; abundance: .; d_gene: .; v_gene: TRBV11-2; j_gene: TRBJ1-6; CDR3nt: TGTGCCAGCAGCTTAGATCGGACAGCTTTTAATTCACCCCTCCACTTT; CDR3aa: CASSLDRTAFNSPLHF
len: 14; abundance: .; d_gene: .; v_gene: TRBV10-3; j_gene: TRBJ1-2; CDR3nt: TGTGCCATCAGTGAGTCAAGGGGGAACTATGGCTACACCTTC; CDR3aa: CAISESRGNYGYTF
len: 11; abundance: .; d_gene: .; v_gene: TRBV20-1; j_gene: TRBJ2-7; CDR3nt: TGCAGTGCTAGAGTACCTAGCGAGCAGTACTTC; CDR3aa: CSARVPSEQYF